The entry below describes one T cell receptor (beta chain). This clone was detected a few times. What this receptor recognizes is not known. No quality values exist for individual bases; no much larger clone is one base distant. This specimen belongs to a study of blood T cell repertoires in COVID-19 (dated by TCRdb to between 2020 and 2021). With regard to the full study: Samples covering the acute and convalescent phases of COVID-19 were provided by collaborators in the United States, Italy and Spain. Deeply sampled blood TCRbeta repertoires from subjects exposed to, actively infected with, or recovered from COVID-19 were included in the dataset. The prospective study material was composed of cDNA or gDNA derived from T cells, B-cell-depleted T cells, or PBMCs. Sample metadata almost always included a de-identified subject ID, COVID-19 status, age in years and sex. The samples were drawn from two sources: the first 160 participants of the ongoing ImmuneRACE study, and 1,000 to 1,500 subjects contributed by 6 global collaborators. The repertoires were made available in a free public database intended to serve as a resource for research on the immune response to SARS-CoV-2. HLA class I and class II types, where available, came from metadata supplied by the sample provider rather than from assay-based typing. Findings and caveats that apply to the study as a whole: The amount of clinical and demographic metadata varied by source and participant and was provided uncurated.

The collaborating institutions used their own protocols to collect whole blood in K2EDTA tubes. For TCRbeta analysis, collaborators shipped samples in one of three forms: frozen whole blood, isolated PBMCs, or DNA extracted from either of those sample types. For CDR1 and CDR2, the germline V gene lists MRHNA and SNTAGT. Reading from cysteine to phenylalanine, the CDR3 counts 16 amino acids. Only the CDR3 part of the read is kept: 48 bases, read in frame from the first base. The V and J ends are trimmed by 6 bases and 4 bases, leaving 19 bases between them. TCRbeta CDR3 regions were amplified from genomic DNA using the immunoSEQ Assay, a bias-controlled multiplex PCR. In the authors' own workflow: The number of nucleated cells in each sample was estimated from the amplification of reference gene primers within the assay. To quantify the absolute abundance of each unique TCRbeta CDR3 rearrangement, sequence reads were collapsed and filtered. For each sample, productive Simpson clonality was calculated as the square root of Simpson's diversity index over productive rearrangements. Here the immuneACCESS table is served through TCRdb, limited to in-frame sequences with V and J called. Missing clones are a known gap in these copies; in checked studies unresolved V genes cover under half, and the rest lacks a known reason. V and J calls and clone size are those listed in that table; D and trimming were worked out from the DNA. This sample is represented by 70,000 to 75,000 clones; 70% to 80% of them were singletons. The ten top clones hold about 25% of the sample.

Source material: peripheral blood. The clonotype originates from a man between 60 and 70 years old with active or convalescent COVID-19. Recombination connected TRBV6-4 to TRBJ1-3; matching of 6 bases hints at TRBD1 as the D gene. The CDR3 is CASRDSPILYGNTIYF. At the DNA level, the sequence is TGTGCCAGCAGGGACAGCCCCATACTCTACGGAAACACCATATATTTT.